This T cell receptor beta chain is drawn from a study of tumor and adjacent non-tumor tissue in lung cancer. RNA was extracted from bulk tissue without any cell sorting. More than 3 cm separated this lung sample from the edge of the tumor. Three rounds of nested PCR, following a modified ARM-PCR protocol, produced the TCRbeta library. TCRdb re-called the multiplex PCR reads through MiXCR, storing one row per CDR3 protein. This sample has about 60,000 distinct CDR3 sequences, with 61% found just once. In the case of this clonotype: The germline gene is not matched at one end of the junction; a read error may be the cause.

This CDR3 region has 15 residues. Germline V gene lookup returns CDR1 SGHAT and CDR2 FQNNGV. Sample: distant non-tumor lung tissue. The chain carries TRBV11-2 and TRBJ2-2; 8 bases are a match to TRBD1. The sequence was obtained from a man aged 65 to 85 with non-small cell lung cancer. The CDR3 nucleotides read TGTGCCAGCAGCTTAGTGGGACAGGATGCCGGGGAGCTCTTTTTT. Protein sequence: CASSLVGQDAGELFF.